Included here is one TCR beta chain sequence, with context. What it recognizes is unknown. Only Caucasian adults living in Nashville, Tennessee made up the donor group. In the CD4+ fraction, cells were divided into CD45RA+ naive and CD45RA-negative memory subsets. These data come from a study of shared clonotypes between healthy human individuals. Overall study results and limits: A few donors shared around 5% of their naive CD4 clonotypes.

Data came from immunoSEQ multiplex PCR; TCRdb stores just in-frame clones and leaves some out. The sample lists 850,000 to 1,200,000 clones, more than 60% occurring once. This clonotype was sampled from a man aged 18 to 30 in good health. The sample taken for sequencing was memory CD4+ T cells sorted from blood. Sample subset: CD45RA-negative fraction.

The CDR3 DNA reads TGTGCCAGCACCGGACAGTTAATTGCAGATACGCAGTATTTT. Protein: CASTGQLIADTQYF. The V gene is TRBV11-2, the J gene TRBJ2-3; tentatively, D is TRBD1 (6 bases). Germline lookup yields CDR1 SGHAT and CDR2 FQNNGV. This CDR3 spans 14 amino acids. Deletions cut 7 bases from V and 4 bases from J, with 15 bases between.